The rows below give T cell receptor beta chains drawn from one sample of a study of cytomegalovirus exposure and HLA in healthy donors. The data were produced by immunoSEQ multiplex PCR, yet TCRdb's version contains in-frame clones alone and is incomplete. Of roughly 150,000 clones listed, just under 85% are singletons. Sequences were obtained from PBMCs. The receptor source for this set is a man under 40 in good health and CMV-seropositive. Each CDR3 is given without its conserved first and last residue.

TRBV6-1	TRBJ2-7	ASSGTSGGSPYYEQY
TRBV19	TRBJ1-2	ASNPWGQLYGYT
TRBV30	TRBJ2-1	AWEPGRGYNEQF
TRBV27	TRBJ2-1	ASSSPPHRGRGNEQF
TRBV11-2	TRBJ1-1	ASSLTGTEAF
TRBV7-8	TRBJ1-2	ASSLELDRGLDGYT
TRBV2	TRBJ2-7	ASSPIARAQY
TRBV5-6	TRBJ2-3	ARGQSQY
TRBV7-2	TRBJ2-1	ASSPGQVHNEQF
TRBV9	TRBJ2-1	ASSLRTSGSINEQF
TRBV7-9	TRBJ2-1	ASRGGLNEQF
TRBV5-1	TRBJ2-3	ASSHTSGGFPSTDTQY
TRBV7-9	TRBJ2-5	ASNKGLAGETQY
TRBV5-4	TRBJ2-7	ASSLAQNSYEQY
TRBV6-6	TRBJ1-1	ASSYSQGFSEAF
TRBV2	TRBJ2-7	ASSVEGRRDEQY
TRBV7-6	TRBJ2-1	ASSLLLAGSYNEQF